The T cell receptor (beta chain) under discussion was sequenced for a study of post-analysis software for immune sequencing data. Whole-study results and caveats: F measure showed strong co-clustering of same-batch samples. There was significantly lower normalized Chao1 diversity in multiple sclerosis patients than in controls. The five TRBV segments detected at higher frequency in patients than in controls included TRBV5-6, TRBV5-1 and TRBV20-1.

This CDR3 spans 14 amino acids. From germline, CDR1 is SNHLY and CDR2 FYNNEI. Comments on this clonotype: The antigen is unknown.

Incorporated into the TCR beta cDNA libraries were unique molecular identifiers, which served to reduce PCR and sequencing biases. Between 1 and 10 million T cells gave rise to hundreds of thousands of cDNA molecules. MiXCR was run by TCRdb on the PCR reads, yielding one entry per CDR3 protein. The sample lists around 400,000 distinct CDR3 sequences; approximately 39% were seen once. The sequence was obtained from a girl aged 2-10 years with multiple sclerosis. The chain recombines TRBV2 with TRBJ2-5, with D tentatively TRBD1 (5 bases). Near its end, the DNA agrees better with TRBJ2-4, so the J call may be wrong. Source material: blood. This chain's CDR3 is CASTDVDITYIQYF. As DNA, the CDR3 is TGTGCCAGCACTGACGTGGACATCACCTACATTCAGTACTTC.